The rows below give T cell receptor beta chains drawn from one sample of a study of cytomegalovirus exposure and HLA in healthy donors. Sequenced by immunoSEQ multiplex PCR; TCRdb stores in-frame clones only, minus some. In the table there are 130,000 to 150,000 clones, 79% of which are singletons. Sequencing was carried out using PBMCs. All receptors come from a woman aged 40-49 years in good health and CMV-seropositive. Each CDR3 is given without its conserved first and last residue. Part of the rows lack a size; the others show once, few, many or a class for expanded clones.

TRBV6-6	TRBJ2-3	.	ASSRGLAGGTDTQY
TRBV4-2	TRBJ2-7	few	ASSQELGYEQY
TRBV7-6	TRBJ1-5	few	ASSLGQGNQPQH
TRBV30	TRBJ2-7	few	AWSVGTSGCEQY
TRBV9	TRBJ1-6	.	ASSVGDRGSPLH
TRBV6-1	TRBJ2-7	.	ASMSIPYEQY
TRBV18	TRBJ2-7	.	ASSFQGWDEQY
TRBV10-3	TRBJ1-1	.	ATQTSGQRAF
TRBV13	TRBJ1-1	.	ASSGMGQQNTEAF
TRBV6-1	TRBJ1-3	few	ASRDRASGNTIY
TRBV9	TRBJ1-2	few	ASSGQQFYGYT
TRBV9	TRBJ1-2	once	ASSALGQRIYYGYT
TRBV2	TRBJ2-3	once	ASSVTSGGAANTQY
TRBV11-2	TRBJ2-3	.	ASGTSGGATDTQY
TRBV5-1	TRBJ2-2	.	ASSLSGTIAGELF
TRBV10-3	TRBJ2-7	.	AISERLRQSYEQY
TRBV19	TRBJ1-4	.	ASTGQGKNEKLF
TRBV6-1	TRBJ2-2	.	ASSVLGLAAGELF
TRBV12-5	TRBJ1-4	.	ASGLGQTGFNEKLF
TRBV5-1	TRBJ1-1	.	ASSFRDRNTEAF
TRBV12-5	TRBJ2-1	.	ASGARDSPEVEGQF
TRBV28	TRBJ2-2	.	ASSGISSNTGELF
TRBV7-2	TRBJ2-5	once	ASSNSVGLAVETQY
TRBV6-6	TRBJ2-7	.	ASSRTSGTYEQY
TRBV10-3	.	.	AISEPRLAVYEQY
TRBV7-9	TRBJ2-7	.	SSSLAEGRGEQY
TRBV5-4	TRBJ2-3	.	ASSSRGRQDTQY